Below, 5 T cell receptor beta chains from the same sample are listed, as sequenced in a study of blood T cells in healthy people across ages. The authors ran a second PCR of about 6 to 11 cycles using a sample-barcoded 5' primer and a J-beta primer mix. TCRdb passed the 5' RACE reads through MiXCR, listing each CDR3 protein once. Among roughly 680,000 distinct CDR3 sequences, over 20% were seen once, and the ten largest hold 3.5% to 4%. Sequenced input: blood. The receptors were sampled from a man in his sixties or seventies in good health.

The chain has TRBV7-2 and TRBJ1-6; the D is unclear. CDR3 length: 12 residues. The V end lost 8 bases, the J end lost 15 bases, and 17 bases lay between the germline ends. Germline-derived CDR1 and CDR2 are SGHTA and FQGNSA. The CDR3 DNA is TGTGCCAGCGCCATTAGTAGGGCCGGCCTCCACTTT. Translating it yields CASAISRAGLHF.

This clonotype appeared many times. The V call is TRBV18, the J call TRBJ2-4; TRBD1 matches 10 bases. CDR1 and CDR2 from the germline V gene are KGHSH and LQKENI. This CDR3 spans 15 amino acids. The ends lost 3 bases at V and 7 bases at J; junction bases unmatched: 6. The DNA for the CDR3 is TGTGCCAGCTCACCGGGACAGGGGCAGGGGAACATTCAGTACTTC. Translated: CASSPGQGQGNIQYF.

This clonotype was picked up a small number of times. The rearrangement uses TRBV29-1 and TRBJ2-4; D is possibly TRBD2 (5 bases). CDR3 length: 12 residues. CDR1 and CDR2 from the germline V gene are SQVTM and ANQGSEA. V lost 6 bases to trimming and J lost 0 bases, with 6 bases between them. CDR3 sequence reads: CSVGLAKNIQYF. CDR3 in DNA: TGCAGCGTAGGACTAGCCAAAAACATTCAGTACTTC.

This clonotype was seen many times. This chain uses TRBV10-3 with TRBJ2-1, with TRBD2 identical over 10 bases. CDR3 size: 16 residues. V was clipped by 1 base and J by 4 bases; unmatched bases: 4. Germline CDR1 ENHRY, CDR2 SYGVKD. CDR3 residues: CAISELASGGYNEQFF. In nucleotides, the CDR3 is TGTGCCATCAGTGAGTTAGCTAGCGGGGGATACAATGAGCAGTTCTTC.

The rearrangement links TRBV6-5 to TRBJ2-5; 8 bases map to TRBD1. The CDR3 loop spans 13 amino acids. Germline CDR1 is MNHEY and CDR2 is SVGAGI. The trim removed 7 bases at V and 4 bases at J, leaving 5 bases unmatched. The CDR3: CASTKTGVETQYF. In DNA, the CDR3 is TGTGCCAGCACCAAGACAGGGGTAGAGACCCAGTACTTC.